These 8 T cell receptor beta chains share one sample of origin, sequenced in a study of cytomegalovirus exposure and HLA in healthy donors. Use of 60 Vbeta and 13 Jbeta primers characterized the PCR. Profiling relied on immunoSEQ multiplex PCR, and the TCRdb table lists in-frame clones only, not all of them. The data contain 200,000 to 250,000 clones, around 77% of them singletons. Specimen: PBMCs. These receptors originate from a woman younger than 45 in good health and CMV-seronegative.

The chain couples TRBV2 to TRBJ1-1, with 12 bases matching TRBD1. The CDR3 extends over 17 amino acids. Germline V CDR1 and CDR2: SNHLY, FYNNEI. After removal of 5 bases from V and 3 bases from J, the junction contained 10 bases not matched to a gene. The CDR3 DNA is TGTGCCAGCAGTCACCCCCGGGACAGGGGGCCGTACACTGAAGCTTTCTTT. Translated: CASSHPRDRGPYTEAFF.

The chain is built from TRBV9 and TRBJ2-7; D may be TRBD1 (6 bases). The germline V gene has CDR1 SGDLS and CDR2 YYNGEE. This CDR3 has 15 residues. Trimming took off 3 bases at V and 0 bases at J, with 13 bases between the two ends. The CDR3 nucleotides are TGTGCCAGCAGCGCGACAGGCGAGAGCTCCTACGAGCAGTACTTC. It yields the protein CASSATGESSYEQYF.

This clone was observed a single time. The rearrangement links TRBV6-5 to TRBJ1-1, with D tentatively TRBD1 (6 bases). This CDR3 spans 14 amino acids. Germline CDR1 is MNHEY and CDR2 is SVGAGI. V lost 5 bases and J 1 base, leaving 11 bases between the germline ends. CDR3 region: CASSEQGKNTEAFF. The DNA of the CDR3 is TGTGCCAGCAGTGAACAGGGTAAGAACACTGAAGCTTTCTTT.

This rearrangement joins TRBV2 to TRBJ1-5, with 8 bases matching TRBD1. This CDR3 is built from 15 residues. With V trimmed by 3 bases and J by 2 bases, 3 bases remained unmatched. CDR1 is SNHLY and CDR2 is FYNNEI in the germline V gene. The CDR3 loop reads CASSDDRGGNQPQHF. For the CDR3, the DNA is TGTGCCAGCAGTGACGACAGGGGAGGCAATCAGCCCCAGCATTTT.

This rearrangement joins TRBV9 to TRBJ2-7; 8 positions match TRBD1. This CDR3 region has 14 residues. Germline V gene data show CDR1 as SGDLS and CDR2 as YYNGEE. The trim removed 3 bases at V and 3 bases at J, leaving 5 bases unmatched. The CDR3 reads CASSEGQAYYEQYF. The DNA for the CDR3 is TGTGCCAGCAGCGAGGGACAGGCCTACTACGAGCAGTACTTC.

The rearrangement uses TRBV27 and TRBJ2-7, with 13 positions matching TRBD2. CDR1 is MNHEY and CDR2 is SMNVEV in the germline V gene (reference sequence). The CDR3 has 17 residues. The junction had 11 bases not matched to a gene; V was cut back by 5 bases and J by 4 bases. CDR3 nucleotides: TGTGCCAGCAGTCTCCTACTAGCGGGAGGGCCGATTTACGAGCAGTACTTC. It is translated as CASSLLLAGGPIYEQYF.

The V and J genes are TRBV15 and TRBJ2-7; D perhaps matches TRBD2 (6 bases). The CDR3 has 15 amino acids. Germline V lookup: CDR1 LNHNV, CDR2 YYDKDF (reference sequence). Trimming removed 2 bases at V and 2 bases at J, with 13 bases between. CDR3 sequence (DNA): TGTGCCACCAGCAGACGGGACTTCCTCGCCTACGAGCAGTACTTC. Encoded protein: CATSRRDFLAYEQYF.

The CDR3 coding sequence is TGTGCCAGCAGCAAGGGACTAGCGGACACCTACGAGCAGTACTTC. This encodes CASSKGLADTYEQYF. This rearrangement joins TRBV9 to TRBJ2-7; 11 bases match TRBD2. The CDR3 runs to 15 residues. Germline CDR1 SGDLS, CDR2 YYNGEE. The V and J ends lost 4 bases and 2 bases, in that order; junction bases with no gene match: 5. Full variable domain (rest looked up from reference TRBV9 and TRBJ2-7): DSGVTQTPKHLITATGQRVTLRCSPRSGDLSVYWYQQSLDQGLQFLIQYYNGEERAKGNILERFSAQQFPDLHSELNLSSLELGDSALYFCASSKGLADTYEQYFGPGTRLTVT.